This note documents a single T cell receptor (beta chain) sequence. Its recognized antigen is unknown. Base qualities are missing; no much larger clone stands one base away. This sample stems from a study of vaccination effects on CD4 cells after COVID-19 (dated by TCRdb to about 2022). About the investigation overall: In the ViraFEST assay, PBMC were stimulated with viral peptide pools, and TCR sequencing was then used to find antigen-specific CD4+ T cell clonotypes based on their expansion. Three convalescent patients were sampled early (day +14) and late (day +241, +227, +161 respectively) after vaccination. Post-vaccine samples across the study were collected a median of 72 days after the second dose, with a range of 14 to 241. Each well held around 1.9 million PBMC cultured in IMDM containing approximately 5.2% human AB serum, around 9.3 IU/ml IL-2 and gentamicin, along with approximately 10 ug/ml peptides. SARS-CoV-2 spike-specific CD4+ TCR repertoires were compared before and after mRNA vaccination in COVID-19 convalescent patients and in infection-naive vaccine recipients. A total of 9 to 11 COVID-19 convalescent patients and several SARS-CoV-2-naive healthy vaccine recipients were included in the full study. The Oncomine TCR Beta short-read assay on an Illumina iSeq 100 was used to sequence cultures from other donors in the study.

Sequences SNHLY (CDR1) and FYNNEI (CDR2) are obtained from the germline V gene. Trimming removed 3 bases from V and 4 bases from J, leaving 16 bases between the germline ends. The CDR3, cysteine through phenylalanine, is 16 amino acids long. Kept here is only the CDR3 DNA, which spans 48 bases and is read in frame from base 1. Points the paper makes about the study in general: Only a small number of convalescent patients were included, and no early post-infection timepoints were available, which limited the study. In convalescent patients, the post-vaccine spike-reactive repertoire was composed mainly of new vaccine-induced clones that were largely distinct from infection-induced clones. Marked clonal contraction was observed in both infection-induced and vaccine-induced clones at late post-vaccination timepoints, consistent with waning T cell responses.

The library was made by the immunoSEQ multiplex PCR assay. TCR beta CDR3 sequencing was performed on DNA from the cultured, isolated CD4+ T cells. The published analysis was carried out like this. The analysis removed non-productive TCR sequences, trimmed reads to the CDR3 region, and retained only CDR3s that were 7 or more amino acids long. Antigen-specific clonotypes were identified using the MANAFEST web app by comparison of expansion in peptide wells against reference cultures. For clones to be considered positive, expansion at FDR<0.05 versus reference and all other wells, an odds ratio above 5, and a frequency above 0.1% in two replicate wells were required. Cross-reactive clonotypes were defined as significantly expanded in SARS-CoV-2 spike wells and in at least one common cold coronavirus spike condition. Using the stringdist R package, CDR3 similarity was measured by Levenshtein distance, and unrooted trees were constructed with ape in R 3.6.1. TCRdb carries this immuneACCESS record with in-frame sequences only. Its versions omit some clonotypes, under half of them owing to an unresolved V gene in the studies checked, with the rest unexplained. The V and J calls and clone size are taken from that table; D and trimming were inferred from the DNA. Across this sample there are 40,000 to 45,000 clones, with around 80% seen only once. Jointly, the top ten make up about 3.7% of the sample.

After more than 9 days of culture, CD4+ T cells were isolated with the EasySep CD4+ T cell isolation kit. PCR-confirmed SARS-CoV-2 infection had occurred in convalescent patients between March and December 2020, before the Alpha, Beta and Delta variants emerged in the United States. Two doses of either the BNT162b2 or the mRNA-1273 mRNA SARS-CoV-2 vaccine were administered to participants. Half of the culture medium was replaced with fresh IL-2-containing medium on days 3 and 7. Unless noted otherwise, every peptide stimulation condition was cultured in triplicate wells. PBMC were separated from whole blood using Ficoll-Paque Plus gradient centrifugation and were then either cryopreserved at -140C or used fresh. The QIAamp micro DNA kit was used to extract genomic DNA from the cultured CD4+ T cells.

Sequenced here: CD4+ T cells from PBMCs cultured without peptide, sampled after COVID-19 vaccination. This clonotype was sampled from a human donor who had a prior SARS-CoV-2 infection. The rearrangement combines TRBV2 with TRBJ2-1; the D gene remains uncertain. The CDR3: CASSDPGPTFYNEQFF. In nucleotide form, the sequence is TGTGCCAGCAGTGACCCAGGCCCGACTTTTTACAATGAGCAGTTCTTC. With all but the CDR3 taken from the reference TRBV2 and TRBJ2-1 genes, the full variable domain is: EPEVTQTPSHQVTQMGQEVILRCVPISNHLYFYWYRQILGQKVEFLVSFYNNEISEKSEIFDDQFSVERPDGSNFTLKIRSTKLEDSAMYFCASSDPGPTFYNEQFFGPGTRLTVL.